This T cell receptor (beta chain) appears in the sequencing data of a study of T-cell reconstitution after alpha-beta-depleted transplantation in children. In this sample, this clonotype turned up a few times. For TCRbeta, the library was prepared with unique molecular identifiers. TCRdb analysed the PCR reads with MiXCR anew, one entry per CDR3 protein. The repertoire holds about 240,000 distinct CDR3 sequences, with around 25% as singletons. After removal of 3 bases from V and 7 bases from J, the junction contained 7 bases not matched to a gene. The CDR3 totals 15 residues. CDR1 and CDR2 (germline): MNHNS, SASEGT.

The starting material was PBMCs, obtained before TCRalphabeta/CD19-depleted stem cell transplant. J is TRBJ2-4 and V is TRBV6-1; 9 bases agree with TRBD2. This TCR was sampled from a girl under 10 years old with Fanconi anemia, due to receive a stem cell transplant. The CDR3 region has the DNA TGTGCCAGCAGTGATAGGGCGGGAGGGCCGAACATTCAGTACTTC. Protein: CASSDRAGGPNIQYF.